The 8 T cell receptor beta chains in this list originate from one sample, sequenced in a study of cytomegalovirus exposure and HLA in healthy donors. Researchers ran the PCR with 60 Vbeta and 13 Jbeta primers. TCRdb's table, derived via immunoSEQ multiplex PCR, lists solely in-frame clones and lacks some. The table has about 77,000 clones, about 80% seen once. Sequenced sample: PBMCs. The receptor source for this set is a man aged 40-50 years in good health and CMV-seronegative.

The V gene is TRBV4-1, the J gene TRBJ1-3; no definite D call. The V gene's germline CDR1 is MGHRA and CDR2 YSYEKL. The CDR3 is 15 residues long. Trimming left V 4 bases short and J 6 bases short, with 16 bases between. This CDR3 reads CASSPFLADANTIYF. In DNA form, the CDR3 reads TGCGCCAGCAGCCCTTTTTTGGCCGATGCAAACACCATATATTTT.

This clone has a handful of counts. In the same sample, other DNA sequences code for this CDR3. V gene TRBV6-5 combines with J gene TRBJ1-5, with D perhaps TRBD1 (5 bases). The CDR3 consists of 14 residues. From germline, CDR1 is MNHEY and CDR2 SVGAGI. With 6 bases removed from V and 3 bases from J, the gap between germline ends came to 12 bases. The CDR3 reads CASSRAGFNQPQHF. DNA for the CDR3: TGTGCCAGCAGCCGCGCAGGGTTCAATCAGCCCCAGCATTTT.

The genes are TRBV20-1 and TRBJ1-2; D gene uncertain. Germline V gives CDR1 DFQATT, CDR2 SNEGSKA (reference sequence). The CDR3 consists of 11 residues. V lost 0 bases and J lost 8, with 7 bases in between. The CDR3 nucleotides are TGCAGTGCTAGAGATGGAGAGGGCTACACCTTC. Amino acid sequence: CSARDGEGYTF.

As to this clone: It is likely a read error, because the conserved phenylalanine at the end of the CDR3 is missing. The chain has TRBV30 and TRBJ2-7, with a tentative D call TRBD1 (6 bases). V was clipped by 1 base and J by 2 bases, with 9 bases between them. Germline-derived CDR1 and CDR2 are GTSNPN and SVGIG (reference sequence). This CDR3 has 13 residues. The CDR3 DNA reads TGTGCCTGGAGTGGGCCAGGGGCCTACGAGCAGTACCTC. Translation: CAWSGPGAYEQYL.

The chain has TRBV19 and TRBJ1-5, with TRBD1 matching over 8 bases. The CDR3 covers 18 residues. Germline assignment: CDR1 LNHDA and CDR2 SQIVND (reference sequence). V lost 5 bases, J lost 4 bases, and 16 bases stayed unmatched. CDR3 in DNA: TGTGCCAGTAGTGGCACAGGGGGTTTTAGGATTTGGAATCAGCCCCAGCATTTT. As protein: CASSGTGGFRIWNQPQHF.

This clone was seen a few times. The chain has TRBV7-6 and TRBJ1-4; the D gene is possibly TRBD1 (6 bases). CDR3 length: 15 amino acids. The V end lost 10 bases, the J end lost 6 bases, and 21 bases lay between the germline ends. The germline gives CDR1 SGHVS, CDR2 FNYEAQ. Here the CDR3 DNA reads TGTGCCAAGCAGGGGCCGTTTTTAGGTGATGAAAAACTGTTTTTT. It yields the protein CAKQGPFLGDEKLFF. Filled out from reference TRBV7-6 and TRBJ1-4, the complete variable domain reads GAGVSQSPRYKVTKRGQDVALRCDPISGHVSLYWYRQALGQGPEFLTYFNYEAQQDKSGLPNDRFSAERPEGSISTLTIQRTEQRDSAMYRCAKQGPFLGDEKLFFGSGTQLSVL.

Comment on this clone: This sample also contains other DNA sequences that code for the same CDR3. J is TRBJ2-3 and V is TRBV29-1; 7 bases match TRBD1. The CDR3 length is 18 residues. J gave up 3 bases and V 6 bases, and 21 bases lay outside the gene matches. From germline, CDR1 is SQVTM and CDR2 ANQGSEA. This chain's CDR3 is CSVAGGVDPGDRTDTQYF. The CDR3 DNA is TGCAGCGTGGCAGGGGGTGTGGATCCCGGGGATAGAACAGATACGCAGTATTTT.

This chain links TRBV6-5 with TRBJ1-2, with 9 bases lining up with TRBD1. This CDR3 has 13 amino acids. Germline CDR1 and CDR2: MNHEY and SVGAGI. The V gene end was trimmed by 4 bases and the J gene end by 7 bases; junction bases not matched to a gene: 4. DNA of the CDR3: TGTGCCAGCAGTTCCGGGACAGGGCTTGGCTACACCTTC. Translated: CASSSGTGLGYTF.